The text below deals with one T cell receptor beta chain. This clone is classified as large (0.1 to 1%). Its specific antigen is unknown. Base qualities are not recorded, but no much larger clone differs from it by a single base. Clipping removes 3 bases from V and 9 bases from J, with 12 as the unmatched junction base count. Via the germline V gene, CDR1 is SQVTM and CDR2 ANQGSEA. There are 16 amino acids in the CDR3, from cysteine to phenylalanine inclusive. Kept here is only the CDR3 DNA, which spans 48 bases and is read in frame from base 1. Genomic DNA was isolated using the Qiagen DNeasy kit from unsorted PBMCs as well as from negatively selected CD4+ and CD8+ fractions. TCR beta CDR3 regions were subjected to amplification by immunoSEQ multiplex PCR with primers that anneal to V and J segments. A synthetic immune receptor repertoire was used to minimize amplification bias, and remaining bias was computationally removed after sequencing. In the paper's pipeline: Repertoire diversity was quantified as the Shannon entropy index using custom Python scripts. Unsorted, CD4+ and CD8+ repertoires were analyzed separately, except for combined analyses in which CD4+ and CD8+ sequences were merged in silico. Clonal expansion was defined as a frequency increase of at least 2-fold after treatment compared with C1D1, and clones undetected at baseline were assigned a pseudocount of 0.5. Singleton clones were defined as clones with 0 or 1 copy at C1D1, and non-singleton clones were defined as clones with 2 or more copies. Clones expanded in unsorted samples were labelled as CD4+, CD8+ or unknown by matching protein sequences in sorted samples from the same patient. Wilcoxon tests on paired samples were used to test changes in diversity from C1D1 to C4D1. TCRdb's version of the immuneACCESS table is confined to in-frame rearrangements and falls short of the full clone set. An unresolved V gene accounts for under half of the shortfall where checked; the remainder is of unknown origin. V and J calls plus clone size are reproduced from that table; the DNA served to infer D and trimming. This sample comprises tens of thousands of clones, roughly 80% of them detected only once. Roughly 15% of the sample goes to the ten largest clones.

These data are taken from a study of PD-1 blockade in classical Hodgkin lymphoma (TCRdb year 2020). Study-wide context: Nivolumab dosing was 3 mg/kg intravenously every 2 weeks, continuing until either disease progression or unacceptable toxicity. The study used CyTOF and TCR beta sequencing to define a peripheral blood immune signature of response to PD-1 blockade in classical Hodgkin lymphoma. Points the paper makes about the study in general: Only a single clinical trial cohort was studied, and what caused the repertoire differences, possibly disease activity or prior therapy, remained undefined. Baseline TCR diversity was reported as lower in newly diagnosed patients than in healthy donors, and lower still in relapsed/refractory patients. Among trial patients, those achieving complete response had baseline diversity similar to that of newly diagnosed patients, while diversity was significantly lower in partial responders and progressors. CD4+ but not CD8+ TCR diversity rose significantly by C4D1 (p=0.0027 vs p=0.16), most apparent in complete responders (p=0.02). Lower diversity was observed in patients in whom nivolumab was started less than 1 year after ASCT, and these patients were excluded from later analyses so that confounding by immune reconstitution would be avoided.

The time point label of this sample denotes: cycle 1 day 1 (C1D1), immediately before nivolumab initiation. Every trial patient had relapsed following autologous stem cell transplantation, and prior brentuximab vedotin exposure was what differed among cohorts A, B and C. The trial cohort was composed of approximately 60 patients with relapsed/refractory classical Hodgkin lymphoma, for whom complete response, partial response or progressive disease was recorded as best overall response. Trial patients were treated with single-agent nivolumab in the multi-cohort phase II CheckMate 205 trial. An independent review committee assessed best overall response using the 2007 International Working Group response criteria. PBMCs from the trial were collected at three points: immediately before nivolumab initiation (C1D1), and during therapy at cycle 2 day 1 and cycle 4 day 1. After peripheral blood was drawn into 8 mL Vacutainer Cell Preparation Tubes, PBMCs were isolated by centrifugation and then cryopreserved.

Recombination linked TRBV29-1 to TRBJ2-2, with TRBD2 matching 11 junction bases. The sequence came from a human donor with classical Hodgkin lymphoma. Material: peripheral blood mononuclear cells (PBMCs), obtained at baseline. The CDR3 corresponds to CSVEVWLAGGIRELFF. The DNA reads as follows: TGCAGCGTTGAGGTATGGCTAGCGGGAGGAATACGGGAGCTGTTTTTT.